A single sample gave rise to the 10 T cell receptor beta chains below, sequenced in a study of shared clonotypes between healthy human individuals. Using immunoSEQ multiplex PCR, the repertoire was profiled, and TCRdb retains in-frame clones only, with some absent. The sample holds roughly 2.5 million clones, just over 90% seen once. What was sequenced was naive CD4+ T cells sorted from blood. The subset here: CD45RA+ positively selected. These receptors came from a man aged 18 to 35 in good health.

V is TRBV4-1 and J is TRBJ2-6; TRBD1 aligns across 9 bases. This CDR3 has 17 amino acids. Germline lookup yields CDR1 MGHRA and CDR2 YSYEKL. The J segment lost 0 bases and the V segment lost 4 bases, leaving 4 bases of the junction unmatched. The CDR3 DNA sequence: TGCGCCAGCAGCCCGGGACAGGGAACCTCTGGGGCCAACGTCCTGACTTTC. This translates into CASSPGQGTSGANVLTF.

Comments on this clone: In the same sample, other DNA sequences code for this CDR3. V gene TRBV18 combines with J gene TRBJ2-1, with D possibly matching TRBD2 (6 bases). Trimming pared 4 bases from V and 6 bases from J, leaving 7 bases between. CDR1 and CDR2 from the germline V gene are KGHSH and LQKENI. The length of the CDR3 is 12 residues. The CDR3 loop reads CASSLGGNEQFF. CDR3 sequence (DNA): TGTGCCAGCTCACTCGGGGGCAATGAGCAGTTCTTC. The whole variable domain, filled in from reference TRBV18 and TRBJ2-1, reads NAGVMQNPRHLVRRRGQEARLRCSPMKGHSHVYWYRQLPEEGLKFMVYLQKENIIDESGMPKERFSAEFPKEGPSILRIQQVVRGDSAAYFCASSLGGNEQFFGPGTRLTVL.

This chain uses TRBV10-3 with TRBJ2-7; 10 bases line up with TRBD1. CDR3 size: 13 residues. Germline assignment: CDR1 ENHRY and CDR2 SYGVKD. V gave up 10 bases and J gave up 2 bases; unmatched junction bases: 5. CDR3 region: CATTGTGAYEQYF. The CDR3 DNA is TGTGCCACCACCGGGACAGGGGCCTACGAGCAGTACTTC.

This chain connects TRBV7-9 to TRBJ2-5, with D unresolved. CDR1 and CDR2 (germline): SEHNR, FQNEAQ (reference sequence). This CDR3 has 14 residues. Trimming pared 2 bases from V and 1 base from J, leaving 8 bases between. The CDR3 spells CASSLSVSQETQYF. In DNA form, the CDR3 reads TGTGCCAGCAGCTTATCAGTCAGCCAAGAGACCCAGTACTTC.

The chain uses TRBV29-1 and TRBJ2-7, with 8 bases that match TRBD2. After removal of 4 bases from V and 7 bases from J, the junction contained 18 bases not matched to a gene. The CDR3 totals 16 residues. Germline assignment: CDR1 SQVTM and CDR2 ANQGSEA. The CDR3 DNA sequence: TGCAGCGTTGCCCCCTATAGCGGGACCCTGCTCGGGGAGCAGTACTTC. It is translated as CSVAPYSGTLLGEQYF.

On this clone: Other DNA sequences within the sample encode an identical CDR3. CDR3 in DNA: TGCGCCAGCAGCCAAACAGGGCACTATGGCTACACCTTC. Translating gives CASSQTGHYGYTF. The chain carries TRBV4-1 and TRBJ1-2, with D possibly TRBD1 on 6 matching bases. This CDR3 comprises 13 residues. The germline gives CDR1 MGHRA, CDR2 YSYEKL. V was cut by 2 bases and J by 3 bases, with 7 bases left in between.

The CDR3 loop is CASRPMTGLPDTQYF. The CDR3, as DNA: TGTGCCAGCAGACCGATGACAGGGTTGCCAGATACGCAGTATTTT. This chain links TRBV28 with TRBJ2-3; 7 bases are shared with TRBD1. CDR1 is MDHEN, CDR2 SYDVKM, per germline. CDR3 length: 15 amino acids. Germline trimming cut 6 bases from V and 4 bases from J; bases unmatched to any gene: 10.

V is TRBV4-1 and J is TRBJ1-1, with D perhaps TRBD1 (5 bases). Trimming stripped 1 base from V and 1 base from J, with 13 bases between. The CDR3 covers 16 residues. CDR1 is MGHRA, CDR2 YSYEKL, per germline. As DNA, the CDR3 is TGCGCCAGCAGCCAAGCATTAGGGGTCCCGAACACTGAAGCTTTCTTT. Amino acid sequence: CASSQALGVPNTEAFF.

This chain's CDR3 is CASSLGVPSNQPQHF. In DNA form, the CDR3 reads TGTGCCAGCAGCCTGGGGGTACCTAGCAATCAGCCCCAGCATTTT. The V and J genes are TRBV5-5 and TRBJ1-5; the D gene is possibly TRBD1 (5 bases). Trimming stripped 4 bases from V and 0 bases from J, with 11 bases between. This CDR3 contains 15 residues. The germline V gene has CDR1 SGHKS and CDR2 YYEKEE (reference sequence).

This chain connects TRBV27 to TRBJ2-1; D is ambiguous. V was clipped by 0 bases and J by 0 bases, with 9 bases between them. CDR3 length equals 16 residues. Germline V gives CDR1 MNHEY, CDR2 SMNVEV (reference sequence). The CDR3 sequence: CASSLSRSRSYNEQFF. In nucleotides, the CDR3 is TGTGCCAGCAGTTTATCTCGCAGTCGCTCCTACAATGAGCAGTTCTTC.